The clone carrying this T cell receptor (beta chain) was seen at least ten times. Its antigen is unknown. The sample is drawn from a study of identical twins. Study-level findings and limits: Models underestimated TCR alpha sharing (out-of-frame) in monozygotic twins. Fewer insertions were carried by abundant cord blood beta clonotypes, but none was seen in memory repertoires.

Germline CDR1 SGHTA, CDR2 FQGNSA. The CDR3 is made up of 16 amino acids. After removal of 5 bases from V and 2 bases from J, the junction contained 6 bases not matched to a gene. cDNA carried unique molecular identifiers, and a universal primer site was added by template switching. TCRdb analysed the 5' RACE reads with MiXCR anew, one entry per CDR3 protein. Of 350,000 to 400,000 distinct CDR3 sequences listed, 7% to 9.5% are singletons. The receptor's source is a woman between 45 and 65 years old in good health. The genes are TRBV7-2 and TRBJ2-3, with 11 bases fitting TRBD2. The sample was naive T cells sorted from blood. CDR3: CASSPRLAGITDTQYF. The CDR3 DNA reads as TGTGCCAGCAGCCCTCGACTAGCGGGAATCACAGATACGCAGTATTTT.